The rows below give T cell receptor beta chains drawn from one sample of a study of blood T cells in healthy people across ages. One entry per CDR3 protein, called by TCRdb with MiXCR from the 5' RACE reads. Counted here are some 1.6 million distinct CDR3 sequences, 34% occurring once; the ten biggest clones make up about 11%. Sequencing input: blood. Every receptor here comes from a woman aged 25-40 years in good health. Each CDR3 is given with its conserved first and last residue. The D gene is left open where the match is weak. A clone size is listed for some rows: how often the clone was seen (once, few, many), or a class if it is expanded.

cdr3_aa cdr3_nt j_call clone_size v_call d_call
CASSLGTAINEKLFF TGCGCCAGCAGCCTCGGCACAGCCATTAATGAAAAACTGTTTTTT TRBJ1-4 . TRBV5-1 .
CASSYSFGRDSSYNEQFF TGTGCCAGTAGTTATTCATTCGGGAGAGACAGCAGCTACAATGAGCAGTTCTTC TRBJ2-1 . TRBV6-9 .
CAISESGNRRDSDTQYF TGTGCCATCAGTGAGTCAGGGAACAGGCGAGATTCAGATACGCAGTATTTT TRBJ2-3 many TRBV10-3 .
CASSPVDRLHGYTF TGTGCCAGCAGCCCCGTAGACAGGCTCCATGGCTACACCTTC TRBJ1-2 . TRBV27 .
CSACDGTSDDNEQFF TGCAGTGCGTGCGACGGGACTAGCGACGACAATGAGCAGTTCTTC TRBJ2-1 . TRBV20-1 TRBD2
CASSLEVGGDEQYF TGCGCCAGCAGCTTGGAAGTAGGGGGTGACGAGCAGTACTTC TRBJ2-7 . TRBV5-1 .
CSALTGEGNEQYF TGCAGTGCTCTTACAGGGGAGGGAAACGAGCAGTACTTC TRBJ2-7 few TRBV20-1 .
CATSDRGTGQTGELFF TGTGCCACCAGTGACCGAGGGACAGGGCAAACCGGGGAGCTGTTTTTT TRBJ2-2 . TRBV24-1 TRBD1
CASSYAGTGVAGELFF TGTGCCAGCAGTTACGCCGGGACAGGGGTTGCCGGGGAGCTGTTTTTT TRBJ2-2 . TRBV6-5 TRBD1
CASSFTGTGTNEQYF TGCGCCAGCAGCTTCACCGGGACAGGGACGAACGAGCAGTACTTC TRBJ2-7 . TRBV5-1 TRBD1
CARGTGDQHEQYF TGTGCCAGAGGGACAGGGGATCAACACGAGCAGTACTTC TRBJ2-7 . TRBV2 TRBD1
CASSQDGQGSLNEQYF TGTGCCAGCAGCCAAGATGGACAGGGGAGTCTCAATGAGCAGTACTTC TRBJ2-5 few TRBV4-2 TRBD1
CASSSDRYSYNEQFF TGTGCCAGCAGCTCCGACAGGTACTCCTACAATGAGCAGTTCTTC TRBJ2-1 . TRBV7-3 .
CASSRGLAGGTRETQYF TGTGCCAGCAGCAGGGGACTAGCGGGAGGGACTAGGGAGACCCAGTACTTC TRBJ2-5 . TRBV11-2 TRBD2
CASGIASGGETQYF TGTGCCAGCGGGATCGCTAGCGGGGGGGAGACCCAGTACTTC TRBJ2-5 . TRBV2 TRBD2
CASSLAGLGPYNEQFF TGTGCCAGCAGTTTAGCAGGGTTAGGGCCCTACAATGAGCAGTTCTTC TRBJ2-1 . TRBV12-3/TRBV12-4 .
CASIRQSFLNTEAFF TGTGCCAGCATCAGACAGAGTTTCTTGAACACTGAAGCTTTCTTT TRBJ1-1 . TRBV7-9 .
CASSEGELRGYTDTQYF TGTGCCAGCAGTGAAGGCGAATTACGGGGCTACACAGATACGCAGTATTTT TRBJ2-3 few TRBV6-1 .
CASSQLLAGIAYNEQFF TGCGCCAGCAGCCAGTTGTTAGCGGGAATCGCCTACAATGAGCAGTTCTTC TRBJ2-1 . TRBV4-1 TRBD2
CASSSGRRLAEYQETQYF TGCGCCAGCAGCTCGGGGCGCCGACTAGCGGAGTACCAAGAGACCCAGTACTTC TRBJ2-5 . TRBV5-1 TRBD2
CASSPGGRAGETQYF TGTGCCAGCAGCCCCGGGGGGAGGGCCGGTGAGACCCAGTACTTC TRBJ2-5 few TRBV7-6 TRBD2
CTSSFKGQGHSGANVLTF TGTACCAGCAGTTTCAAGGGACAGGGGCACTCTGGGGCCAACGTCCTGACTTTC TRBJ2-6 . TRBV12-3/TRBV12-4 TRBD1
CASSLEHGHYGYTF TGTGCCAGCAGCTTAGAGCACGGCCACTATGGCTACACCTTC TRBJ1-2 . TRBV7-8 .
CSVEDLPGQGQYF TGCAGCGTTGAAGATCTCCCGGGACAGGGGCAGTATTTT TRBJ2-3 many TRBV29-1 TRBD1
CATSRDLGIGNIQYF TGTGCCACCAGCAGAGATCTTGGTATCGGTAACATTCAGTACTTC TRBJ2-4 . TRBV15 .
CSEKGGGTDTQYF TGCAGTGAGAAGGGCGGGGGCACAGATACGCAGTATTTT TRBJ2-3 few TRBV20-1 .
CASSLELFSQGAPGYTF TGTGCCAGCAGTTTAGAACTCTTCTCGCAGGGGGCGCCTGGCTACACCTTC TRBJ1-2 few TRBV12-3/TRBV12-4 TRBD1
CASSPQVDGEQYF TGTGCCAGCTCACCACAAGTTGATGGCGAGCAGTACTTC TRBJ2-7 few TRBV18 .
CASSPRKTMPPNNEQFF TGTGCCAGCAGCCCCAGAAAGACAATGCCTCCTAACAATGAGCAGTTCTTC TRBJ2-1 . TRBV7-2 .
CASSLSRSGRDTQYF TGTGCCAGCAGTTTATCCAGGAGCGGGAGAGATACGCAGTATTTT TRBJ2-3 few TRBV27 TRBD2
CASSATGLKSNQPQHF TGTGCTAGCAGTGCAACAGGGTTGAAGAGCAATCAGCCCCAGCATTTT TRBJ1-5 few TRBV12-3/TRBV12-4 .
CSARVFGTEYDYTF TGCAGTGCTAGAGTTTTCGGGACCGAGTATGACTACACCTTC TRBJ1-2 once TRBV20-1 .
CASSLSGLAGGSEQYF TGTGCCAGCAGTTTATCCGGCCTAGCGGGAGGGAGCGAGCAGTACTTC TRBJ2-7 . TRBV27 TRBD2
CASSLSSRSTEAFF TGTGCCAGCAGCTTAAGTAGTAGGTCTACTGAAGCTTTCTTT TRBJ1-1 few TRBV7-3 .
CASSLERPDTQYF TGCGCCAGCAGCTTGGAACGGCCAGATACGCAGTATTTT TRBJ2-3 . TRBV5-1 .
CASSPGLEQYF TGTGCCAGCAGTCCTGGCCTGGAGCAGTACTTC TRBJ2-7 many TRBV12-3/TRBV12-4 .
CASSQALGTNYGYTF TGCGCCAGCAGCCAAGCTCTCGGAACTAACTATGGCTACACCTTC TRBJ1-2 few TRBV4-1 .
CASSQGLGGAGGYNEQFF TGCGCCAGCAGCCAAGGCCTTGGAGGAGCGGGGGGATACAATGAGCAGTTCTTC TRBJ2-1 . TRBV4-1 TRBD2
CASSPFGQGNTEAFF TGTGCCAGCTCACCATTCGGACAGGGAAACACTGAAGCTTTCTTT TRBJ1-1 few TRBV18 TRBD1
CASSDATLQETQYF TGTGCCAGCAGCGACGCCACCCTCCAAGAGACCCAGTACTTC TRBJ2-5 . TRBV28 .
CASKASGLDTQYF TGTGCCAGCAAGGCTAGCGGCCTCGATACGCAGTATTTT TRBJ2-3 few TRBV28 TRBD2
CASGAGANFEQYF TGTGCCAGTGGGGCAGGGGCTAATTTCGAGCAGTACTTC TRBJ2-7 . TRBV12-3/TRBV12-4 .
CASSYSRGTAYNEQFF TGTGCCAGCAGTTATTCCCGGGGGACAGCCTACAATGAGCAGTTCTTC TRBJ2-1 . TRBV6-5 .
CASSFRERDNEQFF TGTGCCAGCAGTTTCCGGGAGCGGGACAATGAGCAGTTCTTC TRBJ2-1 . TRBV27 .
CSVEGVAGDRGDTQYF TGCAGCGTTGAGGGGGTAGCGGGGGACCGTGGAGATACGCAGTATTTT TRBJ2-3 many TRBV29-1 TRBD2
CSVVGQTFSGANVRTF TGCAGCGTTGTTGGACAGACCTTTAGTGGGGCCAACGTCCGGACTTTC TRBJ2-6 . TRBV29-1 .
CSARGYLRTRSTDTQYF TGCAGTGCTAGAGGTTACCTCCGGACTCGGAGCACAGATACGCAGTATTTT TRBJ2-3 . TRBV20-1 .
CASSYSITSGGASYNEQFF TGTGCCAGCAGTTACTCGATAACTAGCGGGGGGGCTTCCTACAATGAGCAGTTCTTC TRBJ2-1 . TRBV6-5 TRBD2
CASSLRPDRAVTEAFF TGTGCCAGCAGCCTCCGTCCCGACAGGGCCGTCACTGAAGCTTTCTTT TRBJ1-1 . TRBV11-2 TRBD1
CASSQESGGSYEQYF TGCGCCAGCAGCCAAGAATCAGGGGGCTCCTACGAGCAGTACTTC TRBJ2-7 . TRBV4-1 TRBD1
CASTQGNTGELFF TGTGCCAGCACTCAGGGGAACACCGGGGAGCTGTTTTTT TRBJ2-2 few TRBV3-1 .
CASSRRTEAFF TGTGCCAGCAGTCGTAGGACTGAAGCTTTCTTT TRBJ1-1 many TRBV7-9 .
CASREGQGLYEQYF TGCGCCAGCAGGGAAGGACAGGGGTTATACGAGCAGTACTTC TRBJ2-7 few TRBV5-1 TRBD1
CASSGAGSGRGELFF TGTGCCAGCAGCGGCGCAGGGAGTGGGCGCGGGGAGCTGTTTTTT TRBJ2-2 . TRBV7-6 .
CSARDGRAANEQFF TGCAGTGCTAGAGACGGGAGGGCAGCCAATGAGCAGTTCTTC TRBJ2-1 few TRBV20-1 TRBD2
CASSLELAETDTQYF TGTGCCAGCAGCTTAGAACTAGCGGAGACAGATACGCAGTATTTT TRBJ2-3 few TRBV11-2 TRBD2